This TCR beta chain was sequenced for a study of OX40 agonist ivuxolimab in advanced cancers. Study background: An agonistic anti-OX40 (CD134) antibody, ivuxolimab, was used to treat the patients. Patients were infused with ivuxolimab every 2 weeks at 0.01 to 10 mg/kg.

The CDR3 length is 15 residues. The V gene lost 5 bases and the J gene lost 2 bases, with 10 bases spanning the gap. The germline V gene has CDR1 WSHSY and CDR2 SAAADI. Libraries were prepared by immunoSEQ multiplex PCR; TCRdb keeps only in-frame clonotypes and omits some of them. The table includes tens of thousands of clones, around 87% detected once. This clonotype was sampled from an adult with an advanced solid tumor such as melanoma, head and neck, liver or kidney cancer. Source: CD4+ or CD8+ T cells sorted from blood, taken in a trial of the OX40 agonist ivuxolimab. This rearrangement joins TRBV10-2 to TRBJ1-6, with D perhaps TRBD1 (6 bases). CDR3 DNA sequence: TGCGCCAGCAGTCCAGGGGTTGCCTATAATTCACCCCTCCACTTT. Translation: CASSPGVAYNSPLHF.